This TCR beta chain was captured in a study of T cell changes during pregnancy in multiple sclerosis. Some clones are missing from TCRdb's copy, which holds only in-frame ones; the method was immunoSEQ multiplex PCR. The data hold fewer than 12,000 clones, with 75% to 90% observed a single time. Looked up from germline, CDR1 is SGHDT and CDR2 is YYEEEE. The CDR3 is 19 amino acids. The V and J ends lost 4 bases and 5 bases, in that order; junction bases with no gene match: 23. The chain joins TRBV5-6 to TRBJ2-5; TRBD1 matches at 7 bases. The source of this sequence is a female donor in good health, enrolled as a control in a pregnancy study. The sequenced sample was CD8+ T cells from peripheral blood mononuclear cells, obtained in the first trimester of pregnancy. The CDR3 DNA is TGTGCCAGCAGCCTGCAAACACTACCTTTACAAGACAGGGCTGAGACCCAGTACTTC. Protein sequence: CASSLQTLPLQDRAETQYF. Combining the CDR3 with reference TRBV5-6 and TRBJ2-5 gives the whole variable domain DAGVTQSPTHLIKTRGQQVTLRCSPKSGHDTVSWYQQALGQGPQFIFQYYEEEERQRGNFPDRFSGHQFPNYSSELNVNALLLGDSALYLCASSLQTLPLQDRAETQYFGPGTRLLVL.